This TCR beta chain is from a study of cytomegalovirus exposure and HLA in healthy donors. Study background: HLA-typed donors contributed 80 million or so unique TCRs, which were held in an early data release.

Study-level findings and limits: Some V segments (TRBV6-2 and TRBV6-3 among them) were excluded as indistinguishable. Listed as cytomegalovirus-associated were over 150 TCR beta chains.

J lost 4 bases, V lost 6 bases, and 5 bases had no gene match. Per germline, CDR1 MNHEY and CDR2 SMNVEV (reference sequence). The CDR3 runs 14 residues. It was with 60 Vbeta and 13 Jbeta primers that the PCR ran. Measured with immunoSEQ multiplex PCR; TCRdb has only the in-frame clones, and not every one. The sample lists 110,000 to 150,000 clones, around three quarters seen once, with 2.4% in the top ten. This clone was counted only a few times. Its antigen is undetermined. The rearrangement uses TRBV27 and TRBJ2-7; 11 nucleotides align to TRBD2. Sequenced sample: PBMCs. The sequence was obtained from a woman between 18 and 29 years old in good health and CMV-seropositive. The CDR3 protein is CASRRLAGKYEQYF. CDR3 DNA sequence: TGTGCCAGCAGAAGACTAGCGGGAAAGTACGAGCAGTACTTC.